Each of the 18 T cell receptor beta chains below was sequenced from the same sample in a study of blood T cell repertoires in COVID-19. Some clones are missing from TCRdb's copy, which holds only in-frame ones; the method was immunoSEQ multiplex PCR. The table has hundreds of thousands of clones, 85% seen once. Sequenced sample: PBMCs or T cells enriched from blood (not recorded which). These receptors were collected from a man between 40 and 49 years old who had recovered from COVID-19.

The CDR3 protein is CASAGQGDQPQHF. The CDR3 DNA reads TGTGCCAGCGCCGGACAGGGGGATCAGCCCCAGCATTTT. The chain carries TRBV12-3 or TRBV12-4 and TRBJ1-5; 10 nucleotides line up with TRBD1. The V segment lost 8 bases and the J segment 5 bases; nucleotides outside the gene matches: 3. This CDR3 spans 13 amino acids.

The chain has TRBV5-1 and TRBJ2-7; TRBD1 aligns across 7 bases. This CDR3 region has 14 residues. Germline V gives CDR1 SGHRS, CDR2 YFSETQ. V lost 0 bases to trimming and J lost 4 bases; unmatched junction nucleotides: 4. CDR3 nucleotide sequence: TGCGCCAGCAGCTTGGTGGGACAGATATACGAGCAGTACTTC. Translated: CASSLVGQIYEQYF.

The chain joins TRBV9 to TRBJ2-2, with TRBD2 matching over 10 bases. The CDR3 has 16 residues. After removal of 8 bases from V and 0 bases from J, the junction contained 7 bases not matched to a gene. CDR1 is SGDLS, CDR2 YYNGEE, per germline. CDR3 DNA: TGTGCCAGTACCGGAGCGGGAGGGACGAACACCGGGGAGCTGTTTTTT. As protein: CASTGAGGTNTGELFF.

The CDR3: CASSPQTGGDGYTF. In DNA form, the CDR3 reads TGTGCCAGCTCACCACAGACAGGGGGAGACGGCTACACCTTC. The chain joins TRBV18 to TRBJ1-2; 9 bases are a match to TRBD1. The CDR3 totals 14 residues. The junction had 5 bases not matched to a gene; V was cut back by 1 base and J by 8 bases. The germline V gene encodes CDR1 KGHSH and CDR2 LQKENI.

The chain couples TRBV2 to TRBJ2-1, with 7 bases matching TRBD1. The length of the CDR3 is 15 residues. V lost 7 bases to trimming and J lost 10 bases; unmatched junction nucleotides: 16. CDR1 and CDR2 from the germline V gene are SNHLY and FYNNEI. The CDR3 here is CASTPLSRQGSEQFF. The CDR3 DNA sequence: TGTGCCAGCACTCCCCTCTCTCGACAGGGCTCCGAGCAGTTCTTC.

The V gene is TRBV11-2, the J gene TRBJ2-2; possible D gene TRBD2, 6 bases. In germline, CDR1 is SGHAT, CDR2 FQNNGV. V was shortened by 6 bases and J by 1 base, with 15 bases between the two germline ends. The CDR3 length is 16 residues. CDR3 residues: CASRKYGTRNTGELFF. The CDR3 DNA follows: TGTGCCAGCAGAAAATACGGGACTCGGAACACCGGGGAGCTGTTTTTT.

The genes are TRBV19 and TRBJ2-5; a possible D gene is TRBD1 (5 bases). CDR3 length equals 15 residues. V was trimmed by 5 bases and J by 5 bases, leaving 18 bases between them. The V gene's germline CDR1 is LNHDA and CDR2 SQIVND (reference sequence). CDR3 sequence (DNA): TGTGCCAGTAGTGCTAGGGGCACCATAGGGGAGACCCAGTACTTC. This translates into CASSARGTIGETQYF. Using reference TRBV19 and TRBJ2-5 for the parts outside the CDR3, the full variable domain is DGGITQSPKYLFRKEGQNVTLSCEQNLNHDAMYWYRQDPGQGLRLIYYSQIVNDFQKGDIAEGYSVSREKKESFPLTVTSAQKNPTAFYLCASSARGTIGETQYFGPGTRLLVL.

The chain is built from TRBV12-3 or TRBV12-4 and TRBJ2-7, with D unresolved. With 4 bases removed from V and 4 bases from J, the gap between germline ends came to 5 bases. The CDR3 is 11 amino acids. The CDR3 DNA reads as TGTGCCAGCAGTTACAGTTACGAGCAGTACTTC. This codes for CASSYSYEQYF.

The rearrangement links TRBV19 to TRBJ1-2; possibly TRBD1 for D (5 bases). The CDR3 contains 13 residues. V lost 3 bases, J lost 6 bases, and 11 bases lay in between. Per germline, CDR1 LNHDA and CDR2 SQIVND (reference sequence). Here the CDR3 reads CASSIISRDGYTF. In nucleotides, the CDR3 is TGTGCCAGTAGTATTATATCCAGGGATGGCTACACCTTC.

This sequence joins TRBV18 and TRBJ1-2; 11 bases agree with TRBD1. CDR3 length equals 15 residues. Germline trimming cut 3 bases from V and 6 bases from J; bases unmatched to any gene: 6. CDR1 is KGHSH, CDR2 LQKENI, per germline. CDR3 nucleotide sequence: TGTGCCAGCTCACCCAACTCGGGACAGGGGGATGGCTACACCTTC. The encoded protein is CASSPNSGQGDGYTF.

J is TRBJ2-1 and V is TRBV9; TRBD2 might be the D (5 bases). Germline CDR1 is SGDLS and CDR2 is YYNGEE. This CDR3 is built from 13 residues. Trimming left V 4 bases short and J 2 bases short, with 7 bases between. The CDR3 sequence: CASSSSAYNEQFF. CDR3 DNA: TGTGCCAGCAGCAGTAGCGCCTACAATGAGCAGTTCTTC.

This clone showed up just once. V and J are TRBV6-5 and TRBJ2-3; D ambiguous. The CDR3 is 12 amino acids. V shed 4 bases and J shed 6 bases, with 8 bases lying between them. The V gene's germline CDR1 is MNHEY and CDR2 SVGAGI. The CDR3 DNA reads as TGTGCCAGCAGTTCAAGCCGGGATACGCAGTATTTT. This sequence encodes CASSSSRDTQYF.

This clone was observed a handful of times. V gene TRBV30 combines with J gene TRBJ2-3, with no clear D. The germline CDR1 and CDR2 sequences are GTSNPN and SVGIG (reference sequence). The V gene lost 0 bases and the J gene lost 11 bases, with 9 bases spanning the gap. The CDR3 consists of 11 residues. CDR3 residues: CAWSVAVQQYF. CDR3 nucleotide sequence: TGTGCCTGGAGTGTTGCGGTCCAGCAGTATTTT.

This clone showed up just a few times. This CDR3 reads CAWSGGWNGYTF. The CDR3 DNA sequence: TGTGCCTGGAGCGGCGGTTGGAATGGCTACACCTTC. The V and J genes are TRBV30 and TRBJ1-2; no reliable D call. Trimming took 3 bases from V and 6 from J, leaving 11 bases between them. From germline, CDR1 is GTSNPN and CDR2 SVGIG (reference sequence). The CDR3 covers 12 residues.

Regarding this clone: This same CDR3 is encoded by further DNA sequences in the sample. J is TRBJ1-1 and V is TRBV27, with a possible D match to TRBD1 (6 bases). The CDR3 extends over 14 amino acids. The V end lost 3 bases, the J end lost 4 bases, and 12 bases lay between the germline ends. Germline V gene sequence: CDR1 MNHEY, CDR2 SMNVEV (reference sequence). DNA of the CDR3: TGTGCCAGCAGTTTCGGACAAGGGGGCACTGAAGCTTTCTTT. Its protein is CASSFGQGGTEAFF.

The V gene is TRBV10-3, the J gene TRBJ2-1; 10 nucleotides agree with TRBD2. The CDR3 is 15 residues long. The trim removed 1 base at V and 6 bases at J, leaving 3 bases unmatched. Per the germline V gene, CDR1 is ENHRY and CDR2 is SYGVKD. The CDR3 sequence: CAISELAGGANEQFF. In DNA form, the CDR3 reads TGTGCCATCAGTGAGTTAGCGGGAGGCGCCAATGAGCAGTTCTTC.

Only one count was recorded for this clone. The chain joins TRBV28 to TRBJ2-7, with 10 bases identical to TRBD1. The V gene's germline CDR1 is MDHEN and CDR2 SYDVKM. The CDR3 totals 15 residues. After removal of 4 bases from V and 5 bases from J, the junction contained 8 bases not matched to a gene. The CDR3 spells CASSSTDRGPHEQYF. Here the CDR3 DNA reads TGTGCCAGCAGTTCGACAGACAGGGGGCCACACGAGCAGTACTTC.

CDR3 sequence: CASSPPRTGAEAFF. In nucleotides, the CDR3 is TGTGCCAGCAGCCCTCCCCGGACAGGGGCTGAAGCTTTCTTT. The chain links TRBV11-3 to TRBJ1-1, with TRBD1 matching 9 bases. This CDR3 is 14 amino acids long. Germline CDR1 reads SGHNT; CDR2 reads YENEEA. V was clipped by 5 bases and J by 6 bases; unmatched bases: 7.